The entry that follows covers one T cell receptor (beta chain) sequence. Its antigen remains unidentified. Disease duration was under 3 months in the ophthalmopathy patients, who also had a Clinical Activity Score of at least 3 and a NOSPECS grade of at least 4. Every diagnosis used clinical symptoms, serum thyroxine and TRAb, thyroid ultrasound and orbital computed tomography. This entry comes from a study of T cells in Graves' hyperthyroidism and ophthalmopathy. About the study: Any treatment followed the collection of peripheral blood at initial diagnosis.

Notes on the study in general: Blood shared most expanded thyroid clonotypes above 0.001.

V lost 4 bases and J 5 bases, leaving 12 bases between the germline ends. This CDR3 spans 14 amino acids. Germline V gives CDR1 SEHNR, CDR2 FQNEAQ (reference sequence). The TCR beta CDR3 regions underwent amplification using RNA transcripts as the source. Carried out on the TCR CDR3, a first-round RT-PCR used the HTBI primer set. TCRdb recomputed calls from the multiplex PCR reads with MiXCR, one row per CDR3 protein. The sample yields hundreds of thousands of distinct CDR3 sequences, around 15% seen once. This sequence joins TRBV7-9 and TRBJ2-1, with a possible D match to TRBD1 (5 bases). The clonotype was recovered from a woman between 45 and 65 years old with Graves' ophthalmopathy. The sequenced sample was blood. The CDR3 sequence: CASSSYRQNNEQFF. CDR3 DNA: TGTGCCAGCAGCTCATACCGACAGAACAATGAGCAGTTCTTC.